This passage covers 29 T cell receptor beta chains from one sample sequenced in a study of blood T cells in healthy people across ages. Next came a second PCR, run for about 7 to 12 cycles, which used a sample-barcoded 5' primer along with a J-beta primer mix. One entry per CDR3 protein, called by TCRdb with MiXCR from the 5' RACE reads. The data show around 1,700,000 distinct CDR3 sequences, roughly 27% seen once. Sequenced input: blood. Receptors originate from a woman in her twenties or thirties in good health.

Ten or more counts support this clonotype. The chain combines TRBV4-3 with TRBJ1-2; 7 nucleotides align to TRBD1. V shed 5 bases and J 3 bases; nucleotides not matched to a gene: 9. Germline values: CDR1 LGHNA, CDR2 YSLEER. The CDR3 has 15 residues. CDR3 loop: CASSASGTADYGYTF. The CDR3 DNA is TGCGCCAGCAGCGCCTCCGGGACAGCCGACTATGGCTACACCTTC.

The chain joins TRBV12-3 or TRBV12-4 to TRBJ2-5, with 10 bases identical to TRBD1. The CDR3 is made up of 15 amino acids. The trim removed 6 bases at V and 3 bases at J, leaving 7 bases unmatched. This chain's CDR3 is CASSPQTGGEETQYF. In DNA form, the CDR3 reads TGTGCCAGCAGCCCTCAGACAGGGGGCGAAGAGACCCAGTACTTC.

The rearrangement links TRBV27 to TRBJ1-1, with a weak D call TRBD1 (5 bases). The ends were cut back, 8 bases at V and 6 bases at J, with 16 bases in the middle. CDR1 and CDR2 (germline): MNHEY, SMNVEV (reference sequence). The CDR3 spans 13 residues. CDR3 loop: CASGPLGGAEAFF. The CDR3 nucleotides are TGTGCCAGCGGACCACTCGGGGGGGCTGAAGCTTTCTTT.

V and J are TRBV7-2 and TRBJ1-1, with D possibly being TRBD1 (6 bases). V dropped 3 bases and J dropped 3 bases, with 11 bases sitting between them. The CDR3 totals 14 residues. The germline gives CDR1 SGHTA, CDR2 FQGNSA. As DNA, the CDR3 is TGTGCCAGCAGCTTCATCAGGGGCGACACTGAAGCTTTCTTT. It specifies CASSFIRGDTEAFF.

This clonotype was observed a few times. The CDR3 sequence: CASSLVAGHNNEQFF. The CDR3 nucleotides are TGCGCCAGCAGCTTGGTAGCGGGCCACAACAATGAGCAGTTCTTC. The chain joins TRBV5-1 to TRBJ2-1, with 7 bases lining up with TRBD2. Germline V CDR1 and CDR2: SGHRS, YFSETQ. Trimming at V came to 0 bases and at J to 5 bases, leaving 5 bases not matched to a gene. There are 15 residues in the CDR3.

This chain connects TRBV6-2 or TRBV6-3 to TRBJ1-5, with TRBD1 identical over 7 bases. The CDR3 contains 15 residues. Germline V gene lookup returns CDR1 MNHEY and CDR2 SVGEGT. Germline trimming cut 8 bases from V and 5 bases from J; bases unmatched to any gene: 12. Here the CDR3 DNA reads TGTGCCAGCCCGCATCGTAGGGGGCTGGATCAGCCCCAGCATTTT. This gives the protein CASPHRRGLDQPQHF.

This clonotype was observed a few times. This chain links TRBV12-3 or TRBV12-4 with TRBJ2-3; no definite D call. V dropped 7 bases and J dropped 0 bases, with 8 bases sitting between them. The CDR3 covers 13 residues. The CDR3 nucleotides are TGTGCCAGCACGGGTGCTAGCACAGATACGCAGTATTTT. Protein: CASTGASTDTQYF.

This clonotype has just a few counts. The rearrangement links TRBV7-6 to TRBJ2-7; D possibly matches TRBD1 or TRBD2 (5 bases each). The J call is in doubt because the DNA end fits TRBJ2-5 better. The length of the CDR3 is 14 residues. Per the germline V gene, CDR1 is SGHVS and CDR2 is FNYEAQ. This CDR3 is CASSLGVTPETQYF. The CDR3 coding sequence is TGTGCCAGCAGCTTGGGGGTCACTCCGGAGACCCAGTACTTC.

The sample holds a few counts of this clonotype. The rearrangement links TRBV15 to TRBJ1-2; 9 bases fit TRBD1. The germline V gene has CDR1 LNHNV and CDR2 YYDKDF (reference sequence). J lost 4 bases, V lost 3 bases, and 6 bases had no gene match. The CDR3 sequence is 15 residues long. The CDR3: CATSREDRGLYGYTF. The CDR3 DNA is TGTGCCACCAGCAGGGAGGACAGGGGACTCTATGGCTACACCTTC.

The V call is TRBV18, the J call TRBJ2-4; D gene uncertain. CDR1 and CDR2 from the germline V gene are KGHSH and LQKENI. Trimming left V 4 bases short and J 8 bases short, with 12 bases between. The CDR3 extends over 13 amino acids. The CDR3, as DNA: TGTGCCAGCTCACTACCGGAAACGGACATTCAGTACTTC. Translating it yields CASSLPETDIQYF.

This clonotype was detected a few times. The J gene is TRBJ1-2, the V gene TRBV20-1; 9 positions match TRBD1. Germline V lookup: CDR1 DFQATT, CDR2 SNEGSKA (reference sequence). Trimming at V came to 5 bases and at J to 7 bases, leaving 8 bases not matched to a gene. The CDR3 has 13 amino acids. In DNA, the CDR3 is TGCAGTGCTCCCGGGACAGGGATGTCTGGCTACACCTTC. It is translated as CSAPGTGMSGYTF.

This clonotype was detected ten times or more. V and J are TRBV20-1 and TRBJ2-7; tentatively, D is TRBD1 (6 bases). Trimming took off 5 bases at V and 2 bases at J, with 13 bases between the two ends. This CDR3 is built from 13 residues. The germline V gene encodes CDR1 DFQATT and CDR2 SNEGSKA (reference sequence). CDR3 amino acids: CSADQGLPYEQYF. In DNA, the CDR3 is TGCAGTGCTGACCAGGGGTTACCCTACGAGCAGTACTTC.

This clonotype has ten or more counts. J is TRBJ2-5 and V is TRBV12-3 or TRBV12-4, with 12 bases lining up with TRBD2. V dropped 7 bases and J dropped 5; count of bases not matched to a gene: 11. The CDR3 length is 16 residues. In DNA, the CDR3 is TGTGCCAGCAACCGGGGGCTAGCGGGGGGGCAGGAGACCCAGTACTTC. It is translated as CASNRGLAGGQETQYF.

This chain uses TRBV2 with TRBJ2-3, with a weak D call TRBD2 (6 bases). The V gene's germline CDR1 is SNHLY and CDR2 FYNNEI. The CDR3 spans 14 residues. Trimming cost V 7 bases and J 0 bases, with 11 bases left between them. The CDR3 DNA reads as TGTGCCAGCAAAGGAGGGGATAGCACAGATACGCAGTATTTT. This gives the protein CASKGGDSTDTQYF. Complete variable domain (other parts from reference TRBV2 and TRBJ2-3): EPEVTQTPSHQVTQMGQEVILRCVPISNHLYFYWYRQILGQKVEFLVSFYNNEISEKSEIFDDQFSVERPDGSNFTLKIRSTKLEDSAMYFCASKGGDSTDTQYFGPGTRLTVL.

J is TRBJ2-1 and V is TRBV18; weak D call: TRBD2 (6 bases). The CDR3 has 14 residues. Germline CDR1 KGHSH, CDR2 LQKENI. The V end lost 3 bases, the J end lost 10 bases, and 16 bases lay between the germline ends. The CDR3: CASSPEGSTYEQFF. CDR3 sequence (DNA): TGTGCCAGCTCACCGGAGGGGTCTACCTACGAGCAGTTCTTC. Filled out from reference TRBV18 and TRBJ2-1, the complete variable domain reads NAGVMQNPRHLVRRRGQEARLRCSPMKGHSHVYWYRQLPEEGLKFMVYLQKENIIDESGMPKERFSAEFPKEGPSILRIQQVVRGDSAAYFCASSPEGSTYEQFFGPGTRLTVL.

The chain uses TRBV5-1 and TRBJ1-1, with 7 bases that match TRBD1. This CDR3 is 17 amino acids long. CDR1 SGHRS and CDR2 YFSETQ come from the germline V gene. V shed 0 bases, J shed 3 bases, and the junction held 11 bases outside the gene matches. The CDR3 here is CASSLDPPQGGYTEAFF. In nucleotides, the CDR3 is TGCGCCAGCAGCTTGGATCCGCCTCAGGGGGGTTACACTGAAGCTTTCTTT.

This clonotype was detected a few times. CDR3 DNA: TGTGCCAGCAGCCACTACCCCAAAAAGGGTACGCAGTATTTT. Translated, it gives CASSHYPKKGTQYF. This rearrangement joins TRBV11-1 to TRBJ2-3, with D unresolved. The CDR3 contains 14 residues. Trimming removed 5 bases from V and 8 bases from J, with 17 bases in between. Germline V CDR1 and CDR2: SGHAT, FQDESV (reference sequence).

V is TRBV28 and J is TRBJ2-2; 9 positions match TRBD2. Unmatched junction bases numbered 6, after V lost 3 bases and J lost 7 bases. Germline-derived CDR1 and CDR2 are MDHEN and SYDVKM. The CDR3 runs 15 residues. CDR3 amino acids: CASSFSLAGIGELFF. DNA for the CDR3: TGTGCCAGCAGTTTCTCCCTAGCGGGAATCGGGGAGCTGTTTTTT.

This CDR3 is CSAGSETGYNSPLHF. The CDR3 DNA reads TGCAGTGCTGGTAGCGAGACAGGCTATAATTCACCCCTCCACTTT. V usage is TRBV20-1 and J usage is TRBJ1-6, with TRBD1 as a possible D gene (6 bases). CDR3 length: 15 amino acids. Per germline, CDR1 DFQATT and CDR2 SNEGSKA (reference sequence). Between the trimmed V and J ends, which lost 5 bases and 3 bases, there was a span of 14 bases.

This clonotype turned up a few times. This chain connects TRBV7-9 to TRBJ2-3; perhaps TRBD2 as D (6 bases). The CDR3 runs to 14 residues. CDR1 is SEHNR and CDR2 is FQNEAQ in the germline V gene (reference sequence). Trimming took 6 bases from V and 7 from J, leaving 17 bases between them. DNA of the CDR3: TGTGCCAGCAGGTCCTGGGGGGAGAGAAATACGCAGTATTTT. This translates into CASRSWGERNTQYF.

In the case of this clonotype: Germline and junction disagree at one end, which may indicate a read error. Written as DNA, the CDR3 is TGTGCCACCAGTGAACAGGGTAGAGATACGCAGTATTTT. This codes for CATSEQGRDTQYF. The rearrangement joins TRBV10-3 to TRBJ2-3; perhaps TRBD1 as D (6 bases). In germline, CDR1 is ENHRY, CDR2 SYGVKD. This CDR3 is 13 amino acids long.

This clonotype was counted at least ten times. The V gene is TRBV20-1, the J gene TRBJ2-5; D is unclear. The CDR3 has 13 residues. The germline V gene encodes CDR1 DFQATT and CDR2 SNEGSKA (reference sequence). V was trimmed by 4 bases and J by 1 base, leaving 10 bases between them. DNA for the CDR3: TGCAGTGCTAATCGGCCTCCCCAAGAGACCCAGTACTTC. It codes for CSANRPPQETQYF.

At least ten counts were recorded for this clonotype. The rearrangement links TRBV20-1 to TRBJ1-1; D is unclear. This CDR3 spans 14 amino acids. Germline-derived CDR1 and CDR2 are DFQATT and SNEGSKA (reference sequence). Trimming shortened V by 0 bases and J by 0 bases, and 8 bases separated the two germline ends. Here the CDR3 reads CSARERHMNTEAFF. For the CDR3, the DNA is TGCAGTGCTAGAGAAAGGCATATGAACACTGAAGCTTTCTTT.

V usage is TRBV7-6 and J usage is TRBJ2-1; D not certain. The closer fit of TRBJ2-7 to the DNA end suggests the J call may be wrong. This CDR3 spans 16 amino acids. CDR1 is SGHVS, CDR2 FNYEAQ, per germline. CDR3 in DNA: TGTGCCAGCAGCTTAGGCCGGTCGAGCTCCTACAATGAGCAGTACTTC. Its translation: CASSLGRSSSYNEQYF.

This clonotype was seen more than once but under ten times. The CDR3 DNA reads TGCAGTGCTAGTATGAGGGAGAGCTCCTACGAGCAGTACTTC. It yields the protein CSASMRESSYEQYF. The rearrangement links TRBV20-1 to TRBJ2-7; perhaps TRBD2 as D (5 bases). Germline CDR1 is DFQATT and CDR2 is SNEGSKA (reference sequence). V was pared by 3 bases and J by 0 bases, with 12 bases between. This CDR3 has 14 residues.

The rearrangement links TRBV6-5 to TRBJ2-2, with TRBD2 matching over 8 bases. Unmatched junction bases numbered 9, after V lost 0 bases and J lost 3 bases. CDR1 is MNHEY and CDR2 is SVGAGI in the germline V gene. This CDR3 is built from 18 residues. The CDR3, as DNA: TGTGCCAGCAGTTACTCCCGTTCGCGGGGGGCCTACACCGGGGAGCTGTTTTTT. Amino acids: CASSYSRSRGAYTGELFF.

On this clonotype: This clone may be a read error of a much larger clone one base away. Because the CDR3's place on the DNA is in doubt, the DNA is left out and the CDR3 is given as listed by TCRdb. The chain combines TRBV6-5 with TRBJ1-2. The CDR3 length is 14 residues, termini included. Germline V lookup: CDR1 MNHEY, CDR2 SVGAGI. The CDR3 spells CASSYKVFGYGNTF.

The V call is TRBV12-3 or TRBV12-4, the J call TRBJ2-5; 13 nucleotides align to TRBD2. The length of the CDR3 is 16 residues. J was trimmed by 2 bases and V by 5 bases; bases with no gene match: 5. The DNA for the CDR3 is TGTGCCAGCAGTCGGACTAGCGGGAGTGGGCAAGAGACCCAGTACTTC. The encoded protein is CASSRTSGSGQETQYF.

This clonotype has at least ten counts. The chain employs TRBV12-3 or TRBV12-4 and TRBJ2-7; 8 positions agree with TRBD1. Trimming at V came to 4 bases and at J to 12 bases, leaving 8 bases not matched to a gene. CDR3 length: 12 residues. CDR3 DNA sequence: TGTGCCAGCAGTTCGCTCCCCGGGACAGGGTACTTC. Amino acid sequence: CASSSLPGTGYF.